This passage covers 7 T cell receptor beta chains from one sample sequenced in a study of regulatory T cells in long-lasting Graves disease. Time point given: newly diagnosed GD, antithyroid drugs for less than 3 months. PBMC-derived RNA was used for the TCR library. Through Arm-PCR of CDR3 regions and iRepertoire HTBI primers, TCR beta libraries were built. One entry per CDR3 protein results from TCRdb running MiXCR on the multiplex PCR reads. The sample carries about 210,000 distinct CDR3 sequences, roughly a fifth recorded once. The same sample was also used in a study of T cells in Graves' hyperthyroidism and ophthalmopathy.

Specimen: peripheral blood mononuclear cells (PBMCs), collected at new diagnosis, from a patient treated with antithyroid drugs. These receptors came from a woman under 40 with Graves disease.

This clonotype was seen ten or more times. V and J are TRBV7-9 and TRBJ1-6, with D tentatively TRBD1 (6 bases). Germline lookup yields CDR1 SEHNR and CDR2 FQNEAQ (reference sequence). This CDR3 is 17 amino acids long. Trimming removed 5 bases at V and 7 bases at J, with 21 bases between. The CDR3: CASSPRDTLGLNSPLHF. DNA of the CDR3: TGTGCCAGCAGCCCGAGGGACACGCTGGGTCTAAATTCACCCCTCCACTTT. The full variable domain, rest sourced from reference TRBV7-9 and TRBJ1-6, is DTGVSQNPRHKITKRGQNVTFRCDPISEHNRLYWYRQTLGQGPEFLTYFQNEAQLEKSRLLSDRFSAERPKGSFSTLEIQRTEQGDSAMYLCASSPRDTLGLNSPLHFGNGTRLTVT.

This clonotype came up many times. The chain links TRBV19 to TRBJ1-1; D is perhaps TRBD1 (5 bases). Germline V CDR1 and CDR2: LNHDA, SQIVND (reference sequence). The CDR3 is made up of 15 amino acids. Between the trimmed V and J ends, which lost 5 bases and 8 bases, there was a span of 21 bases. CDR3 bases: TGTGCCAGTAGTCAAGGGAGTAGAGGGGTTGCCGAAGCTTTCTTT. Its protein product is CASSQGSRGVAEAFF.

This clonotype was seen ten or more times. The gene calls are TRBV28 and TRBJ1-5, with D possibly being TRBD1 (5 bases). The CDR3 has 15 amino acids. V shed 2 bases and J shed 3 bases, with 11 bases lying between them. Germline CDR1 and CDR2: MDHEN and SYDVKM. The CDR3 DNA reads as TGTGCCAGCAGTTTAAGCGGGGCTGACAATCAGCCCCAGCATTTT. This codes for CASSLSGADNQPQHF.

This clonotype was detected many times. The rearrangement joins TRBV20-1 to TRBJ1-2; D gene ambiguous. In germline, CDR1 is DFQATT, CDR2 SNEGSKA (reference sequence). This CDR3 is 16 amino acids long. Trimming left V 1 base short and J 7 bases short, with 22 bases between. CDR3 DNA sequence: TGCAGTGCTAGAGGAAGGCAGGCGGGCGGGAGTGGTGGCTACACCTTC. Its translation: CSARGRQAGGSGGYTF.

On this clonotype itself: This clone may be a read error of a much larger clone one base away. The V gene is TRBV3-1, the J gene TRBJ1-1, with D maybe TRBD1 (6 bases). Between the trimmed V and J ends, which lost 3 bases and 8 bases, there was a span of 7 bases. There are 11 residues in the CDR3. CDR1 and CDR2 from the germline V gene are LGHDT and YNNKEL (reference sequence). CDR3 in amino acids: CASSHGQEAFF. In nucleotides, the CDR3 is TGTGCCAGCAGCCACGGACAGGAAGCTTTCTTT.

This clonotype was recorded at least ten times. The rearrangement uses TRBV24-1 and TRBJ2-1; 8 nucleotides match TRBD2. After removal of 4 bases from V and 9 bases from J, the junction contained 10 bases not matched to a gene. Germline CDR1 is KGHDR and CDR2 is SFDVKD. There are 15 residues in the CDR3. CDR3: CATSERRLAHSEQFF. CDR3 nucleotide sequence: TGTGCCACCAGTGAAAGGAGACTAGCGCACAGTGAGCAGTTCTTC.

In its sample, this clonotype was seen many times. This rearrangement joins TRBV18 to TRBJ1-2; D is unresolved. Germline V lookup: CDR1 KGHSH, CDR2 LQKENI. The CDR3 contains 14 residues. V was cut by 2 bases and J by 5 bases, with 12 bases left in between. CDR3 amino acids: CASSPGDWWYGYTF. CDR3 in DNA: TGTGCCAGCTCACCAGGAGATTGGTGGTATGGCTACACCTTC.